This T cell receptor (beta chain) came from a study of blood T cell repertoires in COVID-19. The table came from immunoSEQ multiplex PCR; TCRdb's copy has only in-frame clones and leaves some out. The sample holds around 300,000 clones, approximately 89% seen once. CDR3 size: 13 residues. The ends lost 11 bases at V and 2 bases at J; junction bases unmatched: 6. Looked up from germline, CDR1 is MNHEY and CDR2 is SVGAGI. The genes are TRBV6-5 and TRBJ2-1; 7 bases line up with TRBD1. The sample consisted of peripheral blood. The receptor was derived from a woman between 25 and 40 years old with COVID-19, enrolled during active disease. CDR3 amino acids: CAASGTAYNEQFF. CDR3 coding DNA: TGTGCCGCTTCCGGGACAGCCTACAATGAGCAGTTCTTC.